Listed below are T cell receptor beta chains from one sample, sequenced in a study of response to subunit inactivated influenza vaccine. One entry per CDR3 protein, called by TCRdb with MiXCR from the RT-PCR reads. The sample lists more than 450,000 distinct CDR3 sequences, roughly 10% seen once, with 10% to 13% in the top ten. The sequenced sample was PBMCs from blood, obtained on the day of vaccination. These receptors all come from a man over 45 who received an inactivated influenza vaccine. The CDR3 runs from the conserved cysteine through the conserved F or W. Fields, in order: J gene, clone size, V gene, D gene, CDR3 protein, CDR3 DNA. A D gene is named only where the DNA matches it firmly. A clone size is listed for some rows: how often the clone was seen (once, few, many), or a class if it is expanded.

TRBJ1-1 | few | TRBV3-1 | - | CASSQLSNTEAFF | TGTGCCAGCAGCCAACTATCGAACACTGAAGCTTTCTTT
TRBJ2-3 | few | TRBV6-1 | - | CASSEALHLVSSRSTDTQYF | TGTGCCAGCAGTGAAGCCCTCCACCTTGTTTCGTCCCGAAGCACAGATACGCAGTATTTT
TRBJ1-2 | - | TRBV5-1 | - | CASSGVRLGYTF | TGCGCCAGCAGCGGAGTACGGCTTGGCTACACCTTC
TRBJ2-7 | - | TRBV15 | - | CATSLLKGSAYEQYF | TGTGCCACCAGCCTGTTGAAGGGAAGCGCCTACGAGCAGTACTTC
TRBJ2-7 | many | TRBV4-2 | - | CASSQSTGYEQYF | TGTGCCAGCAGCCAGTCCACAGGTTACGAGCAGTACTTC
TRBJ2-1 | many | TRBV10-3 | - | CAISSGGGAVYNEQFF | TGTGCCATCAGCTCAGGTGGGGGGGCCGTCTACAATGAGCAGTTCTTC
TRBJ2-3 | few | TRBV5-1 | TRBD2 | CASSLGSSGGDTQYF | TGCGCCAGCAGCTTGGGCTCTAGCGGGGGCGATACGCAGTATTTT
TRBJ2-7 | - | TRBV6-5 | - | CASSYSTGLAVSYEQYF | TGTGCCAGCAGTTACTCGACAGGGCTAGCGGTTTCCTACGAGCAGTACTTC
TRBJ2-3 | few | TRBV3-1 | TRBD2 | CASSQDIDSGWADTQYF | TGTGCCAGCAGCCAAGATATCGATAGCGGGTGGGCAGATACGCAGTATTTT
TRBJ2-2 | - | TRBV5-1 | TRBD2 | CASSLVLAGLNTGELFF | TGCGCCAGCAGCTTGGTTCTAGCGGGACTAAACACCGGGGAGCTGTTTTTT
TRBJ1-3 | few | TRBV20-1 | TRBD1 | CSARAVGQGGNTIYF | TGCAGTGCTAGAGCTGTAGGACAGGGTGGAAACACCATATATTTT
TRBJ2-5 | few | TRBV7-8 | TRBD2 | CASSLITSLAGGGETQYF | TGTGCCAGCAGCTTAATAACTTCCCTAGCGGGGGGGGGAGAGACCCAGTACTTC
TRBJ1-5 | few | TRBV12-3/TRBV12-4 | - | CASSLGGVSNQPQHF | TGTGCCAGCAGTTTAGGAGGAGTTAGCAATCAGCCCCAGCATTTT
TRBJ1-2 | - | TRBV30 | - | CAWNKGTGNYGYTF | TGTGCCTGGAATAAAGGGACGGGGAACTATGGCTACACCTTC
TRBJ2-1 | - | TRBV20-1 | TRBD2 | CSARAGTSGRGRFF | TGCAGTGCTAGAGCCGGGACTAGCGGGAGGGGTCGGTTCTTC
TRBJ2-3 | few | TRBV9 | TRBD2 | CASSVSWEGRTDTQYF | TGTGCCAGCAGCGTCAGCTGGGAGGGGCGGACAGATACGCAGTATTTT